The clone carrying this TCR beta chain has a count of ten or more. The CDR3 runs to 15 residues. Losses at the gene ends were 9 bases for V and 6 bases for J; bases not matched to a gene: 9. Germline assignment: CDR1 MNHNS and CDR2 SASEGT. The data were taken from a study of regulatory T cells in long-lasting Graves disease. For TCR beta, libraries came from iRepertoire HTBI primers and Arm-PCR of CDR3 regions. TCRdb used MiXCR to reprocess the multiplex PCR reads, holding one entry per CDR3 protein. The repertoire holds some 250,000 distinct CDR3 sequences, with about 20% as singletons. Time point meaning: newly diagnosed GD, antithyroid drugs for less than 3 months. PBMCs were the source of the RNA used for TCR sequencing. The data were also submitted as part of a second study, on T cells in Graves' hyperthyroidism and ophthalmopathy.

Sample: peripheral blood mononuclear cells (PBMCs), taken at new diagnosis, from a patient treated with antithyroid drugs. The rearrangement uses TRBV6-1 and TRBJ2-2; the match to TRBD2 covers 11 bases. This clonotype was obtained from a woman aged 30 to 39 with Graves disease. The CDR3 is CASDTSGGFAGELFF. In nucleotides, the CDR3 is TGTGCCAGTGATACTAGCGGGGGTTTTGCCGGGGAGCTGTTTTTT.